These 18 T cell receptor beta chains share one sample of origin, sequenced in a study of blood T cell repertoires in COVID-19. Sequencing used immunoSEQ multiplex PCR; TCRdb keeps in-frame clones, though not all of them. This repertoire shows about 250,000 clones, just over 85% found once; its top ten account for less than 3%. The specimen was peripheral blood. Receptors originate from a woman aged 25 to 45 with active or convalescent COVID-19.

The chain employs TRBV7-9 and TRBJ1-2; TRBD1 is a possible D gene (6 bases). Looked up from germline, CDR1 is SEHNR and CDR2 is FQNEAQ (reference sequence). This CDR3 has 15 amino acids. V lost 6 bases and J 2 bases, leaving 16 bases between the germline ends. The CDR3 nucleotides are TGTGCCAGCAGGAGACCAGGGGTGGGGAACTATGGCTACACCTTC. As protein: CASRRPGVGNYGYTF. The full variable domain, completed using reference TRBV7-9 and TRBJ1-2, is DTGVSQNPRHKITKRGQNVTFRCDPISEHNRLYWYRQTLGQGPEFLTYFQNEAQLEKSRLLSDRFSAERPKGSFSTLEIQRTEQGDSAMYLCASRRPGVGNYGYTFGSGTRLTVV.

The chain carries TRBV2 and TRBJ2-7, with TRBD2 matching 9 bases. Germline CDR1 reads SNHLY; CDR2 reads FYNNEI. The CDR3 contains 13 residues. V was pared by 2 bases and J by 12 bases, with 8 bases of the junction left unmatched. The CDR3 coding sequence is TGTGCCAGCAGTGAATCGGGGCTAGCGGGGTCGTACTTC. Translated: CASSESGLAGSYF.

This chain links TRBV3-1 (or the pseudogene TRBV3-2) with TRBJ1-4, with D perhaps TRBD1 (5 bases). Germline V gene lookup returns CDR1 LGHDT and CDR2 YNNKEL (reference sequence). V lost 4 bases to trimming and J lost 7 bases, with 13 bases between them. CDR3 size: 14 residues. DNA for the CDR3: TGTGCCAGCAGCCGTGCCGGGGGGGGTGAAAAACTGTTTTTT. Amino acids: CASSRAGGGEKLFF.

The J gene is TRBJ2-5, the V gene TRBV4-3; 13 nucleotides line up with TRBD2. The germline V gene has CDR1 LGHNA and CDR2 YSLEER. The CDR3 loop spans 16 amino acids. V lost 3 bases, J lost 2 bases, and 3 bases stayed unmatched. This chain's CDR3 is CASSHTSGGGQETQYF. Written as DNA, the CDR3 is TGCGCCAGCAGCCATACTAGCGGGGGGGGTCAAGAGACCCAGTACTTC.

V and J are TRBV11-2 and TRBJ2-4; tentatively, D is TRBD2 (6 bases). The V gene lost 3 bases and the J gene lost 0 bases, with 9 bases spanning the gap. There are 15 residues in the CDR3. The germline V gene has CDR1 SGHAT and CDR2 FQNNGV. The CDR3 region is CASSFSGSAKNIQYF. CDR3 DNA: TGTGCCAGCAGCTTTAGCGGTTCAGCCAAAAACATTCAGTACTTC.

The CDR3 DNA reads as TGTGCCAGCAGACCGACAGATTACAATGAGCAGTTCTTC. This sequence encodes CASRPTDYNEQFF. J is TRBJ2-1 and V is TRBV6-5; possible D gene TRBD1, 5 bases. Germline V gene data show CDR1 as MNHEY and CDR2 as SVGAGI. CDR3 size: 13 residues. Trimming cost V 6 bases and J 4 bases, with 10 bases left between them.

This clone has just one count. V usage is TRBV7-2 and J usage is TRBJ2-3, with 8 bases lining up with TRBD1. Looked up from germline, CDR1 is SGHTA and CDR2 is FQGNSA. V was pared by 3 bases and J by 5 bases, with 10 bases of the junction left unmatched. The CDR3 length is 16 residues. CDR3 region: CASSFLTDRVGDTQYF. The CDR3 coding sequence is TGTGCCAGCAGCTTTCTAACGGACAGGGTGGGAGATACGCAGTATTTT.

This clone has a single count. The chain couples TRBV6-5 to TRBJ1-6; D may be TRBD1 (6 bases). Trimming took 7 bases from V and 7 from J, leaving 17 bases between them. This CDR3 spans 15 amino acids. CDR1 and CDR2 from the germline V gene are MNHEY and SVGAGI. CDR3 amino acids: CASMRPTRGNSPLHF. The CDR3 DNA reads TGTGCCAGCATGCGCCCTACAAGGGGGAATTCACCCCTCCACTTT.

The rearrangement uses TRBV11-3 and TRBJ2-3, with 8 positions matching TRBD2. The CDR3 consists of 16 residues. From germline, CDR1 is SGHNT and CDR2 YENEEA. The V and J ends lost 3 bases and 1 base, in that order; junction bases with no gene match: 6. The CDR3 here is CASSLTLAEGTDTQYF. The DNA for the CDR3 is TGTGCCAGCAGCTTGACACTAGCGGAAGGCACAGATACGCAGTATTTT.

The chain links TRBV5-6 to TRBJ1-2; 8 bases are a match to TRBD1. Germline V lookup: CDR1 SGHDT, CDR2 YYEEEE. CDR3 length: 13 residues. The trim removed 0 bases at V and 5 bases at J, leaving 0 bases unmatched. The CDR3 coding sequence is TGTGCCAGCAGCTTGGACAGGGGGTATGGCTACACCTTC. Its protein product is CASSLDRGYGYTF.

This rearrangement joins TRBV19 to TRBJ2-7, with a possible D match to TRBD1 (6 bases). Germline CDR1 LNHDA, CDR2 SQIVND (reference sequence). The CDR3 contains 17 residues. Trimming shortened V by 4 bases and J by 4 bases, and 23 bases separated the two germline ends. The CDR3 sequence is CASSKRLLVGRGYEQYF. DNA of the CDR3: TGTGCCAGTAGTAAGCGCCTGTTAGTTGGAAGGGGGTACGAGCAGTACTTC.

The CDR3 here is CSVKQLNTEAFF. CDR3 sequence (DNA): TGCAGCGTTAAACAATTGAACACTGAAGCTTTCTTT. This chain uses TRBV29-1 with TRBJ1-1; D ambiguous. The germline V gene encodes CDR1 SQVTM and CDR2 ANQGSEA. V was cut by 5 bases and J by 0 bases, with 7 bases left in between. CDR3 length: 12 amino acids.

This chain joins TRBV30 and TRBJ1-2; TRBD1 agrees at 7 bases. With 2 bases clipped from V and 6 bases from J, the junction kept 6 bases outside the gene matches. Per the germline V gene, CDR1 is GTSNPN and CDR2 is SVGIG (reference sequence). The CDR3 is 13 residues long. Here the CDR3 DNA reads TGTGCCTGGAGTAGACAGGGTCTCGATGGCTACACCTTC. Amino acid sequence: CAWSRQGLDGYTF.

The genes are TRBV29-1 and TRBJ2-2, with D uncertain. V was pared by 6 bases and J by 3 bases, with 14 bases between. The CDR3 is 14 amino acids. From germline, CDR1 is SQVTM and CDR2 ANQGSEA. CDR3 nucleotide sequence: TGCAGCGTCCGTCTGAGCGCAGACACCGGGGAGCTGTTTTTT. It encodes CSVRLSADTGELFF.

The V and J genes are TRBV12-2 and TRBJ2-3; no check of the table's D call, TRBD1, against the DNA was made. TRBV12-2 is flagged as a pseudogene. The CDR3 loop spans 16 amino acids. CDR3 protein: CASRPDGTHRTDTQYF. The CDR3 DNA reads TGTGCAAGTCGCCCAGACGGGACACATCGCACAGATACGCAGTATTTT.

The rearrangement joins TRBV6-2 or TRBV6-3 to TRBJ2-1; TRBD2 aligns across 9 bases. The CDR3 length is 15 residues. Germline CDR1 and CDR2: MNHEY and SVGEGT. V gave up 5 bases and J gave up 1 base; unmatched junction bases: 3. CDR3 protein: CASSLSGGSYNEQFF. DNA of the CDR3: TGTGCCAGCAGTCTTAGCGGGGGTTCCTACAATGAGCAGTTCTTC.

CDR3 sequence (DNA): TGTGCCAGCAGTTATAGGGAGAACTATGGCTACACCTTC. It specifies CASSYRENYGYTF. The V and J genes are TRBV5-4 and TRBJ1-2; D unresolved. The CDR3 is 13 amino acids. Per germline, CDR1 SGHNT and CDR2 YYREEE (reference sequence). V dropped 5 bases and J dropped 2 bases, with 10 bases sitting between them.

V and J are TRBV11-3 and TRBJ2-3, with TRBD2 matching over 7 bases. V lost 0 bases and J lost 0; bases outside the gene matches: 6. Germline V gene data show CDR1 as SGHNT and CDR2 as YENEEA. This CDR3 spans 17 amino acids. CDR3 nucleotides: TGTGCCAGCAGCTTAGATCTCCCGGGGGGAAGCACAGATACGCAGTATTTT. Its translation: CASSLDLPGGSTDTQYF.